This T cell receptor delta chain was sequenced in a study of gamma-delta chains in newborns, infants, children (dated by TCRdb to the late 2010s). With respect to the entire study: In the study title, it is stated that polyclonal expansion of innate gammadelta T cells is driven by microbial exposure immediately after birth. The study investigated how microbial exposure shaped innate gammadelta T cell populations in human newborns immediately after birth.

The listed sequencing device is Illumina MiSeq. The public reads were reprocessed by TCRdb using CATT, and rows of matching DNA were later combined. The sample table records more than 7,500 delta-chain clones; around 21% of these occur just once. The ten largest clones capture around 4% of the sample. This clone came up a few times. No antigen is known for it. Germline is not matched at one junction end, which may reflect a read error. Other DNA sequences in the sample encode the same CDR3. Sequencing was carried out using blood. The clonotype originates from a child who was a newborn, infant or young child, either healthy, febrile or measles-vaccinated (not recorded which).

The CDR3 protein is CACDNVGSRTGELKLIF. DNA sequence: TGCGCCTGTGACAACGTTGGCAGCCGTACTGGGGAACTTAAACTCATCTTT. The chain was built from TRDV2 and TRDJ1; 7 of the junction bases match TRDD3. CDR3 length: 17 amino acids, cysteine to phenylalanine. This entry keeps only the CDR3 DNA: 51 bases, framed from base 1. According to the germline V gene, CDR1 reads GEAIGNYY and CDR2 reads EKD.